This TCR beta chain was sequenced in a study of regulatory T cells in long-lasting Graves disease. The authors built TCR beta libraries using iRepertoire HTBI primers and Arm-PCR of CDR3 regions. Under the authors' procedure: Samples jointly harbored about 63 TRBV and about 13 TRBJ segments. TCRdb passed the multiplex PCR reads through MiXCR, listing each CDR3 protein once. These V and J calls rely on TCRdb rather than the paper's analysis. The sample includes about 660,000 distinct CDR3 sequences, around 30% of them seen just once. Germline V gene lookup returns CDR1 MDHEN and CDR2 SYDVKM. This CDR3 is 14 amino acids long. With V trimmed by 5 bases and J by 3 bases, 5 bases remained unmatched. Findings and caveats of the study: It was possible that the small sample size reduced accuracy. Patients with persistent disease shared some 2,900 public clonotypes, outpacing the 966 shared by new patients.

Time point here: persistent/refractory GD, antithyroid drugs over 5 years with positive TRAb. Extracted PBMC RNA gave rise to the TCR library. Recruitment took place at an endocrinology department in Xi'an, China. Comments on this clonotype: The target antigen is unknown.

This clonotype was obtained from a female donor with Graves disease. The source material was peripheral blood mononuclear cells (PBMCs), sampled when the disease was refractory, from a patient treated with antithyroid drugs. The J gene is TRBJ2-7, the V gene TRBV28; TRBD1 agrees at 9 bases. The CDR3 DNA sequence: TGTGCCAGCAGTGAAGGACAGGGGCGCTACGAGCAGTACTTC. As protein: CASSEGQGRYEQYF. Looking up the rest from reference TRBV28 and TRBJ2-7 gives the full variable domain: DVKVTQSSRYLVKRTGEKVFLECVQDMDHENMFWYRQDPGLGLRLIYFSYDVKMKEKGDIPEGYSVSREKKERFSLILESASTNQTSMYLCASSEGQGRYEQYFGPGTRLTVT.